The rows below give T cell receptor beta chains drawn from one sample of a study of OX40 agonist ivuxolimab in advanced cancers. Clones were sequenced by immunoSEQ multiplex PCR, and TCRdb holds only the in-frame ones, with some missing. Seen here are some 74,000 clones, roughly 90% observed once, and the top ten hold over 0.75%. Specimen: CD4+ or CD8+ T cells sorted from blood, collected in a trial of the OX40 agonist ivuxolimab. The receptors originated from an adult with an advanced solid tumor such as melanoma, head and neck, liver or kidney cancer. The CDR3 runs from the conserved cysteine through the conserved F or W. The order of the fields is clone size, D gene, V gene, J gene, CDR3 protein, CDR3 DNA. The D gene is left open where the match is weak. Only part of the rows carry a size: once, few, many, or a class if the clone is expanded.

.	.	TRBV29-1	TRBJ1-2	CSVDTQGRSYTF	TGCAGCGTTGATACCCAGGGTAGGAGCTACACCTTC
few	.	TRBV27	TRBJ1-3	CASSSSGVSGNTIYF	TGTGCCAGCAGTTCCTCAGGGGTATCTGGAAACACCATATATTTT
.	.	TRBV11-3	TRBJ2-1	CASSPIASSYNEQFF	TGTGCCAGCAGCCCTATCGCTAGCTCCTACAATGAGCAGTTCTTC
few	TRBD1	TRBV7-9	TRBJ2-7	CASKQGGSYEQYF	TGTGCCAGCAAACAGGGGGGCTCCTACGAGCAGTACTTC
.	.	TRBV23-1	TRBJ2-3	CASSHSGLTIDTQYF	TGCGCCAGCAGTCATTCGGGATTGACGATAGATACGCAGTATTTT
once	.	TRBV29-1	TRBJ1-2	CSVEGGPYGYTF	TGCAGCGTTGAGGGGGGGCCCTATGGCTACACCTTC
once	TRBD1	TRBV5-1	TRBJ2-5	CASSGGTGSSGRETQYF	TGCGCCAGCAGCGGAGGGACAGGGTCGTCTGGCCGAGAGACCCAGTACTTC
.	.	TRBV6-5	TRBJ2-7	CASSYSVLVIEQYF	TGTGCCAGCAGTTACTCTGTTCTAGTAATCGAGCAGTACTTC
.	.	TRBV7-2	TRBJ2-3	CASSQNLAASTDTQYF	TGTGCCAGCAGCCAGAACCTAGCTGCTAGCACAGATACGCAGTATTTT
.	.	TRBV27	TRBJ1-5	CASSLTWNQPQHF	TGTGCCAGCAGTTTAACCTGGAATCAGCCCCAGCATTTT
.	.	TRBV21-1	TRBJ1-5	CASSKALYQPNVNSNQPQHF	TGTGCCAGCAGCAAAGCGCTTTACCAGCCGAACGTAAATAGCAATCAGCCCCAGCATTTT
.	TRBD2	TRBV6-1	TRBJ2-3	CASSAGIAGGTDTQYF	TGTGCCAGCAGTGCAGGGATAGCGGGAGGGACAGATACGCAGTATTTT
once	.	TRBV18	TRBJ2-7	CASSPSTGGAYEQYF	TGTGCCAGCTCACCATCAACAGGGGGGGCCTACGAGCAGTACTTC
.	TRBD2	TRBV2	TRBJ2-3	CASSVGGGTDTQYF	TGTGCCAGCAGTGTGGGGGGGGGCACAGATACGCAGTATTTT
.	TRBD2	TRBV28	TRBJ2-5	CASSQAGGPRETQYF	TGTGCCAGCAGCCAAGCGGGAGGGCCTCGGGAGACCCAGTACTTC
.	.	TRBV28	TRBJ1-2	CASRLGQNYGYTF	TGTGCCAGCAGACTAGGACAGAACTATGGCTACACCTTC
few	.	TRBV28	TRBJ1-1	CASSPIQRAFSEAFF	TGTGCCAGCAGTCCAATACAGCGGGCGTTCTCTGAAGCTTTCTTT
.	.	TRBV20-1	TRBJ2-7	CSAGPSGEQYF	TGCAGTGCTGGCCCCTCCGGGGAGCAGTACTTC
.	TRBD1	TRBV25-1	TRBJ1-1	CASSELTQGAEAFF	TGTGCCAGCAGTGAATTAACACAGGGGGCCGAAGCTTTCTTT
.	TRBD1	TRBV27	TRBJ1-2	CASSSPGQGNYGYTF	TGTGCCAGCAGTAGTCCGGGACAGGGTAACTATGGCTACACCTTC
.	.	TRBV7-2	TRBJ1-1	CASSPYVGGNTEAFF	TGTGCCAGCAGCCCTTATGTGGGAGGGAACACTGAAGCTTTCTTT
once	TRBD1	TRBV27	TRBJ1-2	CASSSLTGRIGYGYTF	TGTGCCAGCAGTTCCTTGACAGGGAGAATTGGCTATGGCTACACCTTC
.	.	TRBV2	TRBJ2-5	CASSEKGRRGTQYF	TGTGCCAGCAGTGAAAAGGGGAGGCGGGGGACCCAGTACTTC
.	.	TRBV28	TRBJ1-2	CASSLVGYGYTF	TGTGCCAGCAGTTTAGTCGGTTATGGCTACACCTTC
.	TRBD1	TRBV9	TRBJ1-1	CASSVGTGGPGMNTEAFF	TGTGCCAGCAGCGTAGGGACAGGGGGACCGGGGATGAACACTGAAGCTTTCTTT
.	.	TRBV21-1	TRBJ2-7	CASSKGGLAGTGYEQYF	TGTGCCAGCAGCAAAGGGGGACTAGCCGGGACGGGCTACGAGCAGTACTTC
.	.	TRBV19	TRBJ2-7	CASSRAASSYEQYF	TGTGCCAGTAGTAGGGCAGCCAGCTCCTACGAGCAGTACTTC
.	TRBD1	TRBV7-2	TRBJ1-3	CASSLAPRGIGNTIYF	TGTGCCAGCAGCTTAGCCCCCAGGGGGATTGGAAACACCATATATTTT
.	TRBD2	TRBV6-6	TRBJ2-5	CASSLSAGGQETQYF	TGTGCCAGCAGTTTGTCAGCGGGAGGGCAAGAGACCCAGTACTTC
.	.	TRBV19	TRBJ1-5	CASSRGAKINQPQHF	TGTGCCAGTAGTAGGGGGGCGAAGATCAATCAGCCCCAGCATTTT
.	.	TRBV18	TRBJ1-6	CASSPRQDNSPLHF	TGTGCCAGCTCACCAAGGCAGGATAATTCACCCCTCCACTTT
.	TRBD1	TRBV28	TRBJ1-5	CASRKQGAGNQPQHF	TGTGCCAGCAGGAAACAGGGGGCGGGCAATCAGCCCCAGCATTTT
.	.	TRBV7-8	TRBJ2-6	CASSKQGLRSGANVLTF	TGTGCCAGCAGCAAACAGGGCCTCCGCTCTGGGGCCAACGTCCTGACTTTC
.	.	TRBV5-6	TRBJ1-1	CASSLGLENTEAFF	TGTGCCAGCAGCTTGGGGCTCGAGAACACTGAAGCTTTCTTT
.	.	TRBV6-6	TRBJ1-1	CASRTAQTNTEAFF	TGTGCCAGCAGGACGGCGCAGACGAACACTGAAGCTTTCTTT
.	.	TRBV15	TRBJ1-2	CATSRDRVQGLGGYTF	TGTGCCACCAGCAGAGATCGTGTTCAGGGCTTGGGTGGCTACACCTTC
.	TRBD1	TRBV19	TRBJ1-1	CASSTLRQGPEAFF	TGTGCCAGTAGTACCCTCCGACAGGGCCCTGAAGCTTTCTTT
.	.	TRBV12-5	TRBJ2-1	CASGLETKGYNEQFF	TGTGCTAGTGGTTTGGAGACTAAGGGCTACAATGAGCAGTTCTTC
.	.	TRBV2	TRBJ1-3	CASSLGPNSSGNTIYF	TGTGCCAGCAGCCTGGGCCCCAACAGCTCTGGAAACACCATATATTTT
.	.	TRBV9	TRBJ2-7	CASSVDPSYEQYF	TGTGCCAGCAGCGTAGATCCCTCCTACGAGCAGTACTTC
.	TRBD1	TRBV28	TRBJ1-5	CATDRGRDQPQHF	TGTGCCACCGACAGGGGGCGAGATCAGCCCCAGCATTTT
once	.	TRBV19	TRBJ1-5	CASSIFSGDSNQPQHF	TGTGCCAGTAGTATTTTTTCAGGGGATAGCAATCAGCCCCAGCATTTT
.	TRBD2	TRBV18	TRBJ2-1	CASSSQAGASYNEQFF	TGTGCCAGCTCATCTCAAGCGGGGGCCTCCTACAATGAGCAGTTCTTC
.	TRBD2	TRBV7-2	TRBJ2-1	CASSLARLAGEYNEQFF	TGTGCCAGCAGCTTAGCGCGGCTAGCGGGAGAATACAATGAGCAGTTCTTC
.	TRBD2	TRBV7-2	TRBJ2-5	CASSTDGRVETQYF	TGTGCCAGCAGCACCGATGGGAGGGTTGAGACCCAGTACTTC
.	.	TRBV2	TRBJ1-5	CASDYGGLNRPQHF	TGTGCCAGCGATTACGGGGGCCTCAATCGGCCCCAGCATTTT
.	TRBD1	TRBV5-1	TRBJ2-5	CASSLGQGQETQYF	TGCGCCAGCAGCTTGGGACAGGGCCAAGAGACCCAGTACTTC
.	.	TRBV6-5	TRBJ2-7	CASSLGINYEQYF	TGTGCCAGCAGTTTGGGGATCAACTACGAGCAGTACTTC
.	TRBD2	TRBV5-6	TRBJ2-7	CASTAGLAGGLSYEQYF	TGTGCCAGCACCGCGGGACTAGCGGGAGGTCTCTCCTACGAGCAGTACTTC
.	TRBD1	TRBV15	TRBJ2-1	CATSSSGTGLLDEQFF	TGTGCCACCAGCTCTTCTGGGACAGGGCTTCTCGATGAGCAGTTCTTC